The T cell receptor (beta chain) described here comes from a study of blood T cell repertoires in COVID-19 (dated by TCRdb to 2020 to 2021). Background on the whole study: The collaborator samples originated in the United States, Italy and Spain and spanned the acute and convalescent phases of COVID-19. The samples were drawn from two sources: the first 160 participants of the ongoing ImmuneRACE study, and fewer than 1,500 subjects contributed by 6 global collaborators. The prospective study material was composed of cDNA or gDNA derived from T cells, B-cell-depleted T cells, or PBMCs. Where available, HLA class I and class II types were taken from metadata supplied by the sample provider and were not determined by assay-based typing. The dataset comprised deeply sampled blood TCRbeta repertoires from subjects exposed to, actively infected with, or recovered from COVID-19. Nearly every sample came with metadata listing a de-identified subject ID, COVID-19 status, age in years and sex. The repertoires were released in a freely available public database meant as a resource for research on the immune response to SARS-CoV-2. Summary of the overall study and its limitations: The quantity of clinical and demographic metadata differed by source and by participant and was supplied without curation.

One collaborating source in Seattle enrolled patients while the patients were actively infected and followed the patients over time throughout the course of disease. Collaborating institutions collected whole blood in K2EDTA tubes following their own protocols. For TCRbeta analysis, collaborator samples were shipped as frozen whole blood, as isolated PBMCs, or as DNA extracted from either sample type. Notes on this clone: Its cognate antigen has yet to be identified. Base qualities are not at hand, and no much larger clone is one base apart.

TCRbeta CDR3 regions were amplified from genomic DNA using the immunoSEQ Assay, a bias-controlled multiplex PCR. In the original analysis: Within the assay, amplification of reference gene primers was used to estimate how many nucleated cells each sample contained. To quantify the absolute abundance of each unique TCRbeta CDR3 rearrangement, sequence reads were collapsed and filtered. Productive Simpson clonality was computed per sample as the square root of Simpson's diversity index over productive rearrangements. This is the immuneACCESS table as TCRdb keeps it, with only in-frame sequences that have V and J called. A part of the clones is gone; compared with another copy, unresolved V genes explain less than half, and the rest is unexplained. V, J and clone size were drawn from that table, and D and trimming were deduced from the DNA. The sample contains roughly 570,000 clones, 85% to 90% of them found a single time. The ten largest make up less than 9% of the sample.

The origin of this receptor is a woman aged 45-65 years with COVID-19, enrolled during active disease. The sample was peripheral blood.

CDR3 reads: CASSLTPNYGYTF. The nucleotide sequence reads TGTGCCAGCAGCCTTACACCGAACTATGGCTACACCTTC. The receptor chain draws on TRBV12-3 or TRBV12-4 and TRBJ1-2, with the D segment identity uncertain. V sheds 6 bases and J sheds 2 bases, leaving 10 bases between their ends. From cysteine to phenylalanine, the CDR3 is 13 amino acids long. The CDR3 DNA has 39 bases and is translated from base 1.